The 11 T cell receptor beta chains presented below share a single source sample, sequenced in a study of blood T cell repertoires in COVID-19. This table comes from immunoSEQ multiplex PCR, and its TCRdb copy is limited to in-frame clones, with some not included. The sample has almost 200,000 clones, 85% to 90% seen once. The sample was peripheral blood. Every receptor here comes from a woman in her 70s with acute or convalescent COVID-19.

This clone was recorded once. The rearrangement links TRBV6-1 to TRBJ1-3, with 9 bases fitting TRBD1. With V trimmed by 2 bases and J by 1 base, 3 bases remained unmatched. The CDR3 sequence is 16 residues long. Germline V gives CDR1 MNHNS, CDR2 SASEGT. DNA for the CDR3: TGTGCCAGCAGTGAACAACAGGGGGCATCTGGAAACACCATATATTTT. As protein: CASSEQQGASGNTIYF.

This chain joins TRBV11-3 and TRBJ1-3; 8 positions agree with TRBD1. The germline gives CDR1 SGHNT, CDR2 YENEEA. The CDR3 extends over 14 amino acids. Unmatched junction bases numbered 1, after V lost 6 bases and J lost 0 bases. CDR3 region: CASSTGGSGNTIYF. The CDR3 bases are TGTGCCAGCAGTACAGGGGGCTCTGGAAACACCATATATTTT.

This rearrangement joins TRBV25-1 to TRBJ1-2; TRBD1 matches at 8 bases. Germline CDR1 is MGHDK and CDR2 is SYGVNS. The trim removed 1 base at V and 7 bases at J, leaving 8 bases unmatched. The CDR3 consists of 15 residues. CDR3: CASSESGQASGGYTF. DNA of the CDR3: TGTGCCAGCAGTGAATCGGGACAGGCTTCAGGTGGCTACACCTTC.

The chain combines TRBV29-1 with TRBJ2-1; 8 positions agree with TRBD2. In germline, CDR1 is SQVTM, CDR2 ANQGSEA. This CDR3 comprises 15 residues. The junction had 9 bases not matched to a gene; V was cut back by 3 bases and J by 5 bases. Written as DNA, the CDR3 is TGCAGCGTTGAGGCGGGGGGTCGTACGCACAATGAGCAGTTCTTC. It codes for CSVEAGGRTHNEQFF.

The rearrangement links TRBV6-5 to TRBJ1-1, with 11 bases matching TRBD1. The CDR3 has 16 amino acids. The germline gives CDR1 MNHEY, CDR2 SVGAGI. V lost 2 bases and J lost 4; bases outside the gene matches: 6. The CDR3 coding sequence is TGTGCCAGCAGTTACCCGCGGACAGGGGGCTTCACTGAAGCTTTCTTT. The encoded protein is CASSYPRTGGFTEAFF.

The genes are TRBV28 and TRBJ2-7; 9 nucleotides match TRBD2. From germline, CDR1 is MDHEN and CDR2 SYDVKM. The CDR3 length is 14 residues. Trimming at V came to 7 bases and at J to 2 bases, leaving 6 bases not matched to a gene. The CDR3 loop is CASNGGRAPYEQYF. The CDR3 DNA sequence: TGTGCCAGCAACGGCGGGAGGGCCCCCTACGAGCAGTACTTC.

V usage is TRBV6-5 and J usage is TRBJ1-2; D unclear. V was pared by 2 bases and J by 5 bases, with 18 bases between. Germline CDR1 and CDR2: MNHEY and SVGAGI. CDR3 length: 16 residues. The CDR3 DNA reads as TGTGCCAGCAGTTACGGCCCCCGGGGAGGGAGATATGGCTACACCTTC. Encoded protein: CASSYGPRGGRYGYTF.

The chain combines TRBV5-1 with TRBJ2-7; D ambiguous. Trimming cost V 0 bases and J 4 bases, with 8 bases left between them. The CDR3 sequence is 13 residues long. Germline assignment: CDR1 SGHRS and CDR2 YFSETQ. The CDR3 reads CASSLGIVYEQYF. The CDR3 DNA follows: TGCGCCAGCAGCTTGGGAATAGTTTACGAGCAGTACTTC.

DNA for the CDR3: TGCAGCGTCGGCGGGACAGGGCGGAAAAAACTGTTTTTT. Translation gives CSVGGTGRKKLFF. The V call is TRBV29-1, the J call TRBJ1-4; 9 bases are a match to TRBD1. Germline V gene data show CDR1 as SQVTM and CDR2 as ANQGSEA. Unmatched junction bases numbered 8, after V lost 6 bases and J lost 9 bases. The CDR3 spans 13 residues. Full variable domain (rest looked up from reference TRBV29-1 and TRBJ1-4): SAVISQKPSRDICQRGTSLTIQCQVDSQVTMMFWYRQQPGQSLTLIATANQGSEATYESGFVIDKFPISRPNLTFSTLTVSNMSPEDSSIYLCSVGGTGRKKLFFGSGTQLSVL.

In DNA form, the CDR3 reads TGTGCCAGCAGACTAGCGGGAGAAAATGAGCAGTTCTTC. It yields the protein CASRLAGENEQFF. The chain links TRBV3-1 (or the pseudogene TRBV3-2) to TRBJ2-1; 11 nucleotides line up with TRBD2. V lost 6 bases to trimming and J lost 7 bases; unmatched junction nucleotides: 2. Germline V gene sequence: CDR1 LGHDT, CDR2 YNNKEL (reference sequence). The CDR3 has 13 amino acids.

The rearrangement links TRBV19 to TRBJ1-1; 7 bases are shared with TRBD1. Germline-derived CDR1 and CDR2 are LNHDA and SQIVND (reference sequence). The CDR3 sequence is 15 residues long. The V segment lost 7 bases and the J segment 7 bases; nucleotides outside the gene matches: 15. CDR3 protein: CASKIGTRDSLEAFF. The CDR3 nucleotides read TGTGCCAGTAAAATAGGGACGAGGGACAGCCTTGAAGCTTTCTTT.